This T cell receptor beta chain was sequenced for a study of monozygotic twins with inflammatory bowel disease. General study findings and limits: The existence of one strong signal or clonotype linked to IBD lacked support.

Germline V CDR1 and CDR2: DFQATT, SNEGSKA (reference sequence). The CDR3 runs 17 residues. Via template switching, UMIs carrying a 6-nucleotide sample barcode were introduced. No DNA is given; TCRdb re-called the 5' RACE reads and lists each CDR3 protein once. Across some 440,000 distinct CDR3 sequences, the top ten clones capture about 2.4% of the sample. With regard to this clonotype: Antigen unknown.

This receptor was taken from a human donor with ulcerative colitis or Crohn's disease, or a healthy co-twin of an affected twin (not recorded which). The chain has TRBV20-1 and TRBJ2-4; TCRdb outputs TRBD2, but without DNA this stays unchecked. The specimen sequenced was blood. CDR3: CSASKLAGGPHKNIQYF.